Below, one T cell receptor (beta chain) is given with its context. These data are taken from a study of blood T cell repertoires in COVID-19. Libraries were prepared by immunoSEQ multiplex PCR; TCRdb keeps only in-frame clonotypes and omits some of them. This sample carries approximately 200,000 clones, around 89% of them seen once, and the ten largest clones take roughly 4.2%. CDR3 length: 17 amino acids. The germline gives CDR1 WNHNN, CDR2 SYGVQD (reference sequence). V lost 5 bases, J lost 7 bases, and 11 bases stayed unmatched. The chain employs TRBV10-1 and TRBJ2-1; 13 bases are shared with TRBD2. The sequencing sample was made of peripheral blood. The source of this sequence is a woman in her 30s with acute or convalescent COVID-19. CDR3 in amino acids: CASSSRTSGSNKNEQFF. The CDR3 region has the DNA TGCGCCAGCAGTTCTAGGACTAGCGGGAGTAATAAGAATGAGCAGTTCTTC.